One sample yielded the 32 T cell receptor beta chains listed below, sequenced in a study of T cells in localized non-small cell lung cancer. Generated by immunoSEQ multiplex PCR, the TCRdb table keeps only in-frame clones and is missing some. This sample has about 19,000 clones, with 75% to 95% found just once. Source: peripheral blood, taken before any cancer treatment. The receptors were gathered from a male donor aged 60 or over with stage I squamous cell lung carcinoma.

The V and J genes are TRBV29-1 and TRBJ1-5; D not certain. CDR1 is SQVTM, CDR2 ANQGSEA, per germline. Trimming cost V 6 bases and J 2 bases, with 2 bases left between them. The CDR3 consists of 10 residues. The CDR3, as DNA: TGCAGCGTCGGCAATCAGCCCCAGCATTTT. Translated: CSVGNQPQHF.

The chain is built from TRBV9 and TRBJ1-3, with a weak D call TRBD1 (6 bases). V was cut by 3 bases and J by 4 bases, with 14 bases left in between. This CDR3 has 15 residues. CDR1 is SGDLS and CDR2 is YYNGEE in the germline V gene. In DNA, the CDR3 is TGTGCCAGCAGCGCCTCTCGGGGGGGCGGAAACACCATATATTTT. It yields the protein CASSASRGGGNTIYF.

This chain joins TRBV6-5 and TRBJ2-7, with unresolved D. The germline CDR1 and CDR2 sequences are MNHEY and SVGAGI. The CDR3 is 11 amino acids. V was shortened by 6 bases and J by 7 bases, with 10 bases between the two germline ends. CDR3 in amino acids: CASSNIQEQYF. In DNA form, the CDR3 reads TGTGCCAGCAGCAATATCCAGGAGCAGTACTTC.

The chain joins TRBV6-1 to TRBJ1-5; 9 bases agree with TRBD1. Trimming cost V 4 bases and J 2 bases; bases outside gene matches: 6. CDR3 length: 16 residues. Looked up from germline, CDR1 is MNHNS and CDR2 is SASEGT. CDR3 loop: CASSARDRDGNQPQHF. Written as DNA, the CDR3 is TGTGCCAGCAGTGCCCGGGACAGGGATGGCAATCAGCCCCAGCATTTT.

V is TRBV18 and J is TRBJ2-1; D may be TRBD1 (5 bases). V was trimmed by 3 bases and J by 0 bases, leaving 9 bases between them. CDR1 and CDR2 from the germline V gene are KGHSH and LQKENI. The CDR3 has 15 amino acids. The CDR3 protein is CASSPQGFSYNEQFF. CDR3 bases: TGTGCCAGCTCACCCCAGGGTTTCTCCTACAATGAGCAGTTCTTC. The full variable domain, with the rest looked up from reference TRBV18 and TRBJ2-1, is NAGVMQNPRHLVRRRGQEARLRCSPMKGHSHVYWYRQLPEEGLKFMVYLQKENIIDESGMPKERFSAEFPKEGPSILRIQQVVRGDSAAYFCASSPQGFSYNEQFFGPGTRLTVL.

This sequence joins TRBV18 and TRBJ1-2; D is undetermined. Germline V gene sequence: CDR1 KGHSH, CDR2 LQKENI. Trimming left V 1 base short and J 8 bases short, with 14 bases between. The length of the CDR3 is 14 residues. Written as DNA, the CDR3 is TGTGCCAGCTCACCACGGGGTCTGGTCGAGGGCTACACCTTC. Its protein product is CASSPRGLVEGYTF.

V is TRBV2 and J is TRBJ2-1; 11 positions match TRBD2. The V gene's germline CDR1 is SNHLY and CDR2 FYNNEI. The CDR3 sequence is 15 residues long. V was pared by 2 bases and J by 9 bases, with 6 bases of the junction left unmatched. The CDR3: CASSELAGGYSEQFF. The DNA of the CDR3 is TGTGCCAGCAGTGAACTAGCGGGAGGATATAGTGAGCAGTTCTTC.

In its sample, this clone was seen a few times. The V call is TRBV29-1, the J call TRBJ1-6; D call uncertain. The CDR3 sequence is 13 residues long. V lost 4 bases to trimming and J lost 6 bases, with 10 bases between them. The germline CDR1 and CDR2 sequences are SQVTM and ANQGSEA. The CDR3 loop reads CSVASGVNSPLHF. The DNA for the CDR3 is TGCAGCGTTGCGTCTGGGGTTAATTCACCCCTCCACTTT.

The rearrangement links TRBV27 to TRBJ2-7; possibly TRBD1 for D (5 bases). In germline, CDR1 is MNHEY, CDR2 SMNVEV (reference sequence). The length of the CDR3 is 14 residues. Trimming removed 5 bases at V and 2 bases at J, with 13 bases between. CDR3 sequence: CASSPQPGPYEQYF. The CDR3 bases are TGTGCCAGCAGTCCCCAGCCAGGGCCCTACGAGCAGTACTTC.

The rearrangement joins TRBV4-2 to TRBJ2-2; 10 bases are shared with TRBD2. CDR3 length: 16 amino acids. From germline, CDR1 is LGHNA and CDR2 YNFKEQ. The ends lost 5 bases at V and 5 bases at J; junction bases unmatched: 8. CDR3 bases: TGTGCCAGCAGCATAAGCGGGAGGGCCCGGACCGGGGAGCTGTTTTTT. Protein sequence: CASSISGRARTGELFF.

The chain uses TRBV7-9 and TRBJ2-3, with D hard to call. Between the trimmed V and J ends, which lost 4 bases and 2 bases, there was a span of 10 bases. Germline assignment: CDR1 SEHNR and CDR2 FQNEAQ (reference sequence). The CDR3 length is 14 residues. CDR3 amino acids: CASSSQAPTDTQYF. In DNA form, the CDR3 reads TGTGCCAGCAGCTCCCAGGCCCCCACAGATACGCAGTATTTT.

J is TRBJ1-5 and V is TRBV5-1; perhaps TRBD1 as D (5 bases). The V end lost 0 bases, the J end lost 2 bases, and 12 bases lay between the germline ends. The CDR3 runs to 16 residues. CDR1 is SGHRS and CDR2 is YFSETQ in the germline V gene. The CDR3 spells CASSLGDLVGNQPQHF. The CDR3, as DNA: TGCGCCAGCAGCTTGGGGGACCTGGTCGGCAATCAGCCCCAGCATTTT.

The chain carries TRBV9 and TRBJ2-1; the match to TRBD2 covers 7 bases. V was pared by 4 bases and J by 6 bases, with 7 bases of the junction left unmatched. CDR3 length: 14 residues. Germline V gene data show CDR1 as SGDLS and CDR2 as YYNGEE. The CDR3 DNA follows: TGTGCCAGCAGCCCGCGGACTAGTATCAATGAGCAGTTCTTC. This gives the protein CASSPRTSINEQFF.

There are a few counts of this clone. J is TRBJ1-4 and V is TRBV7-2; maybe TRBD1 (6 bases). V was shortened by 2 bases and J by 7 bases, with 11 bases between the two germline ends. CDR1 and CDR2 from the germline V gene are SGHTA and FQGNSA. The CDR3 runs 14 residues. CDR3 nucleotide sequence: TGTGCCAGCAGCTTACAGGGGACGAGTGAAAAACTGTTTTTT. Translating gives CASSLQGTSEKLFF.

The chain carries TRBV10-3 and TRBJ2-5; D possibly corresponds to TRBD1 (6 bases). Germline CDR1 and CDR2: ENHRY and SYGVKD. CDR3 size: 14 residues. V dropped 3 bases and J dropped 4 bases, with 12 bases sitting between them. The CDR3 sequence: CAISDGTRGETQYF. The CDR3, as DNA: TGTGCCATCAGTGATGGGACACGCGGAGAGACCCAGTACTTC.

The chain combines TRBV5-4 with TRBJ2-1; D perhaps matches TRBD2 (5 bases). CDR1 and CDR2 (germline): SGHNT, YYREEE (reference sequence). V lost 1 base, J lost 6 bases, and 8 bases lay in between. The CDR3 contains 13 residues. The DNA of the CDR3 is TGTGCCAGCAGCTTGCCTAGCATCAATGAGCAGTTCTTC. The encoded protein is CASSLPSINEQFF.

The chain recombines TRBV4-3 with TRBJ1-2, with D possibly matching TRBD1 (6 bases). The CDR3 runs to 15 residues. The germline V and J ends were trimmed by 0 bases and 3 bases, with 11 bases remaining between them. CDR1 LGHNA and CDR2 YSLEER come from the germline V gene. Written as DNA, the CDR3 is TGCGCCAGCAGCCAAGAGGGGGCAGCTCACTATGGCTACACCTTC. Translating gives CASSQEGAAHYGYTF.

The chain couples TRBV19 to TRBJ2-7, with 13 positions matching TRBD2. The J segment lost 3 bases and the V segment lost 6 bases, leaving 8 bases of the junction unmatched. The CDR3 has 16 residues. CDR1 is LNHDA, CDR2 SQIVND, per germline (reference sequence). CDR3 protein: CASRPGLAGPVYEQYF. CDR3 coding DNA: TGTGCCAGTAGGCCGGGACTAGCGGGACCAGTCTACGAGCAGTACTTC.

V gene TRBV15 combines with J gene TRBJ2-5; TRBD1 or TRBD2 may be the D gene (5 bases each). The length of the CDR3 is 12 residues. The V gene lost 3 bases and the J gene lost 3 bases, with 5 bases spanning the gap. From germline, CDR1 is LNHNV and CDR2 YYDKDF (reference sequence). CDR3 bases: TGTGCCACCAGCAGGGGGGAAGAGACCCAGTACTTC. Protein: CATSRGEETQYF.

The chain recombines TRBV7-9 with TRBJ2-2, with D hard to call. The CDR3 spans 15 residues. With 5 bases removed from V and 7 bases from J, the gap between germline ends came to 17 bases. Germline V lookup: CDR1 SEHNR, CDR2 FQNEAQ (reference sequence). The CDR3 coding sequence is TGTGCCAGCAGCCCCAACCCCCAAGGGATCGGGGAGCTGTTTTTT. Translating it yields CASSPNPQGIGELFF.

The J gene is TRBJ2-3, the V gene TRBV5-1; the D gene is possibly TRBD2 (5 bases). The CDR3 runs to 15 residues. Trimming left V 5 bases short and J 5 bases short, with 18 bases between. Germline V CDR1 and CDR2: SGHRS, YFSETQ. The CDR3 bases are TGCGCCAGCAGTTCTGGACTCGGGGTTTTAGATACGCAGTATTTT. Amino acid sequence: CASSSGLGVLDTQYF.

CDR3 loop: CASSPEQGYDEQYF. CDR3 nucleotide sequence: TGTGCCAGCAGTCCCGAACAGGGGTACGACGAGCAGTACTTC. The chain uses TRBV6-5 and TRBJ2-7; the match to TRBD1 covers 7 bases. This CDR3 contains 14 residues. Germline V lookup: CDR1 MNHEY, CDR2 SVGAGI. The V gene end was trimmed by 5 bases and the J gene end by 5 bases; junction bases not matched to a gene: 9.

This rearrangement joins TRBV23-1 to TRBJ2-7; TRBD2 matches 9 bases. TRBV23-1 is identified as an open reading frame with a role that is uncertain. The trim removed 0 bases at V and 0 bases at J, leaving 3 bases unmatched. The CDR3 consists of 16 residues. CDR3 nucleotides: TGCGCCAGCAGTCAATCAGTAGCGGGAGCCTCCTACGAGCAGTACTTC. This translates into CASSQSVAGASYEQYF.

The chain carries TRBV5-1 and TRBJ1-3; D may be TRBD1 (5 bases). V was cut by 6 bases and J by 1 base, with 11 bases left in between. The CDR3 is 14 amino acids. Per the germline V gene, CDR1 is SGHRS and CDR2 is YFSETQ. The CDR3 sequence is CASTGGASGNTIYF. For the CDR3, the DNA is TGCGCCAGCACGGGAGGGGCTTCTGGAAACACCATATATTTT.

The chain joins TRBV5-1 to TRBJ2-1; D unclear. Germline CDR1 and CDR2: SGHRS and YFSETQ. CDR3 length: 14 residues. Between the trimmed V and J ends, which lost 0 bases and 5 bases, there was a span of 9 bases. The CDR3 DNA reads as TGCGCCAGCAGCTTGGGTCAGGCTCACAATGAGCAGTTCTTC. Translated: CASSLGQAHNEQFF.

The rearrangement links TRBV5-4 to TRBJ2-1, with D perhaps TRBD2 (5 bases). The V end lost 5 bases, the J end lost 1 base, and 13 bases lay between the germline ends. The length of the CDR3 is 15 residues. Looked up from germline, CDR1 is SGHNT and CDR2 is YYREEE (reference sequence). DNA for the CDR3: TGTGCCAGCAGTCCGGACTTCCAATCCTACAATGAGCAGTTCTTC. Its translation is CASSPDFQSYNEQFF.

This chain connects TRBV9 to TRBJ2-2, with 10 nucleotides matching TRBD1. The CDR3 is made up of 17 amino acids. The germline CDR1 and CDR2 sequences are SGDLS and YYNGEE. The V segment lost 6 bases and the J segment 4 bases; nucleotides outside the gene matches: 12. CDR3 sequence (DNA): TGTGCCAGCACCTCACCGGGACAGGGGTCGGGCACCGGGGAGCTGTTTTTT. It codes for CASTSPGQGSGTGELFF.

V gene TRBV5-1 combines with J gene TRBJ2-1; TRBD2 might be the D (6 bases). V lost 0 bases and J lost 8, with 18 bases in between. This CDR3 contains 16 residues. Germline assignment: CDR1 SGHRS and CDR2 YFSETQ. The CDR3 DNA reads TGCGCCAGCAGCTTGGCTTCATGGGGGGAGGTGGATGAGCAGTTCTTC. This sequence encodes CASSLASWGEVDEQFF. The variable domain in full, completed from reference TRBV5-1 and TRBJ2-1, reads KAGVTQTPRYLIKTRGQQVTLSCSPISGHRSVSWYQQTPGQGLQFLFEYFSETQRNKGNFPGRFSGRQFSNSRSEMNVSTLELGDSALYLCASSLASWGEVDEQFFGPGTRLTVL.

The CDR3 is CATSQGLGNQPQHF. For the CDR3, the DNA is TGTGCCACGAGTCAGGGCTTAGGGAATCAGCCCCAGCATTTT. The chain employs TRBV10-3 and TRBJ1-5, with D possibly being TRBD1 (5 bases). V shed 10 bases and J shed 4 bases, with 17 bases lying between them. CDR1 and CDR2 from the germline V gene are ENHRY and SYGVKD. The CDR3 consists of 14 residues.

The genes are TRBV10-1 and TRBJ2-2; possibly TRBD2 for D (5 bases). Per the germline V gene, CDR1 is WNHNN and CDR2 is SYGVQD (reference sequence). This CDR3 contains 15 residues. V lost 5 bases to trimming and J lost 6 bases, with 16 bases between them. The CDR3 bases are TGCGCCAGCAGTCGCACGGGAAGGAGCGCCGGGGAGCTGTTTTTT. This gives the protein CASSRTGRSAGELFF.

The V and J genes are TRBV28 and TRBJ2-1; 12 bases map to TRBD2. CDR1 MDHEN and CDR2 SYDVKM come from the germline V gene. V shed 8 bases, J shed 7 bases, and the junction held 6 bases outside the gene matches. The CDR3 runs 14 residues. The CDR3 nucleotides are TGTGCCAGCTATTCCGGGACTAGCGGGAATGAGCAGTTCTTC. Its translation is CASYSGTSGNEQFF.

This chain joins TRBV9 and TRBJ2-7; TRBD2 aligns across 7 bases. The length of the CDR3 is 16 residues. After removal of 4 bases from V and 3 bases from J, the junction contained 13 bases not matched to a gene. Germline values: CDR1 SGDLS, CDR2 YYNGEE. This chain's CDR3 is CASSPPSASGLYEQYF. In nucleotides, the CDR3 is TGTGCCAGCAGCCCCCCATCGGCTAGCGGCCTCTACGAGCAGTACTTC.